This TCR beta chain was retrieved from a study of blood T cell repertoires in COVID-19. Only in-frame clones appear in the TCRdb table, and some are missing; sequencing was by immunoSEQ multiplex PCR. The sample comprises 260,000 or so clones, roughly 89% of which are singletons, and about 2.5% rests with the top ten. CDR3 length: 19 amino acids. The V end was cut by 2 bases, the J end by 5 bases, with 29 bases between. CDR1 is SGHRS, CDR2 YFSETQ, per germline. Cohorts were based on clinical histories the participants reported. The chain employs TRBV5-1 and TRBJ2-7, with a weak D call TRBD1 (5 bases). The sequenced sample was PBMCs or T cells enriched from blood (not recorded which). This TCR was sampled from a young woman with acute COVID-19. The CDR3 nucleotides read TGCGCCAGCAGCTTTAGGGGCCCAGTTGACAGTGGGATTGGGGACGAGCAGTACTTC. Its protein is CASSFRGPVDSGIGDEQYF.